The next 3 T cell receptor beta chains were all read from a single sample in a study of T-cell reconstitution after alpha-beta-depleted transplantation in children. Preparation of the TCRbeta library used unique molecular identifiers. TCRdb re-called the PCR reads through MiXCR, storing one row per CDR3 protein. The sample shows approximately 490,000 distinct CDR3 sequences, roughly a tenth of them seen only once. Sequenced material: PBMCs, taken before TCRalphabeta/CD19-depleted stem cell transplant. These receptors all come from a child aged 2-15 years with inherited bone marrow failure, due to receive a stem cell transplant.

This clonotype was seen a few times. V gene TRBV5-4 combines with J gene TRBJ2-1, with 7 nucleotides matching TRBD2. The CDR3 has 14 amino acids. Per germline, CDR1 SGHNT and CDR2 YYREEE (reference sequence). J gave up 6 bases and V 4 bases, and 7 bases lay outside the gene matches. The CDR3 DNA reads as TGTGCCAGCAGCCCATCGGAGCGGGGCAATGAGCAGTTCTTC. Translated: CASSPSERGNEQFF.

This clonotype was observed at least ten times. V is TRBV5-1 and J is TRBJ2-2; the match to TRBD2 covers 7 bases. The CDR3 runs 16 residues. V dropped 0 bases and J dropped 3; count of bases not matched to a gene: 5. Germline lookup yields CDR1 SGHRS and CDR2 YFSETQ. The CDR3 coding sequence is TGCGCCAGCAGCTTGGGTCTAGCGGATTACACCGGGGAGCTGTTTTTT. It encodes CASSLGLADYTGELFF.

This clonotype was seen ten or more times. The chain joins TRBV5-1 to TRBJ2-3; perhaps TRBD2 as D (5 bases). This CDR3 comprises 14 residues. CDR1 is SGHRS, CDR2 YFSETQ, per germline. Trimming shortened V by 4 bases and J by 2 bases, and 11 bases separated the two germline ends. This CDR3 reads CASSNEGFTDTQYF. The CDR3 DNA sequence: TGCGCCAGCAGCAACGAGGGTTTCACAGATACGCAGTATTTT.